This TCR beta chain comes out of a study of blood T cell repertoires in COVID-19. Method: immunoSEQ multiplex PCR; TCRdb's copy keeps in-frame clones and lacks some. The sample shows roughly 250,000 clones, 65% to 90% of them seen only once. CDR3 length equals 15 residues. Germline CDR1 is LGHNA and CDR2 is YNFKEQ. V was clipped by 0 bases and J by 8 bases, with 13 bases between them. The rearrangement links TRBV4-2 to TRBJ2-2; no firm D call. The sample was peripheral blood. This sequence was found in a woman between 50 and 59 years old with acute or convalescent COVID-19. As DNA, the CDR3 is TGTGCCAGCAGCCAAGATCCGGTCGCGGTTGGGGAGCTGTTTTTT. Translating it yields CASSQDPVAVGELFF.